This T cell receptor beta chain was captured by sequencing in a study of blood T cell repertoires in COVID-19. Study-level information: The samples span acute and convalescent COVID-19 from the United States, Italy and Spain. PBMCs, B-cell-depleted T cells, or T cells provided the cDNA or gDNA that made up the material.

Recruits, aged roughly 18 to 90 years, lived in 24 US areas. Participant-given clinical history determined each cohort assignment. The method was immunoSEQ multiplex PCR; TCRdb's version includes in-frame clones alone and lacks a portion of them. The sample includes roughly 76,000 clones, 85% to 90% of them seen just once. The CDR3 totals 15 residues. Germline CDR1 SGHAT, CDR2 FQNNGV. V lost 6 bases and J lost 9; bases outside the gene matches: 7. The chain links TRBV11-2 to TRBJ2-1; TRBD2 matches at 14 bases. The sample taken for sequencing was PBMCs or T cells enriched from blood (not recorded which). The sequence was obtained from a woman aged 45-65 years with acute COVID-19. CDR3 sequence: CASRKTSGRAFEQFF. CDR3 nucleotides: TGTGCCAGCAGGAAGACTAGCGGGAGGGCTTTTGAGCAGTTCTTC.